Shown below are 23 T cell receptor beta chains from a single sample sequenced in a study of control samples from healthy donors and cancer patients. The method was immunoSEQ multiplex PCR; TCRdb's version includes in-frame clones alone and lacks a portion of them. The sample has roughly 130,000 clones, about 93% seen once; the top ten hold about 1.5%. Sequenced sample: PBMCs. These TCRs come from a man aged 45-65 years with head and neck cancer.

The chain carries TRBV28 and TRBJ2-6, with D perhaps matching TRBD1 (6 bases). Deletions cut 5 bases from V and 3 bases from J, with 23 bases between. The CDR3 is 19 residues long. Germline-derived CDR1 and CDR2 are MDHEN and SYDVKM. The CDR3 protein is CASSPTQVYRGGGANVLTF. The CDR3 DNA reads TGTGCCAGCAGTCCCACCCAAGTGTACCGAGGGGGTGGGGCCAACGTCCTGACTTTC.

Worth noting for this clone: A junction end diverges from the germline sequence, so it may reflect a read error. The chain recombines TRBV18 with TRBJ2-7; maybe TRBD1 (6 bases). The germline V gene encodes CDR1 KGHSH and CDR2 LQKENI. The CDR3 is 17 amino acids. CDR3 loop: CASSPPQRQEPHYEQYF. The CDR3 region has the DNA TGTGCCAGCTCGCCACCCCAGAGACAGGAACCTCATTACGAGCAGTACTTC.

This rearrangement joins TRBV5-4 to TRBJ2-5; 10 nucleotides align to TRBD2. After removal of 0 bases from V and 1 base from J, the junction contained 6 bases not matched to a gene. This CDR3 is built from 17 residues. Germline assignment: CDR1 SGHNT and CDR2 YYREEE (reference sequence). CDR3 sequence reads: CASSLGGQRGGQETQYF. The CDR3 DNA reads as TGTGCCAGCAGCTTGGGAGGGCAGCGGGGGGGCCAAGAGACCCAGTACTTC.

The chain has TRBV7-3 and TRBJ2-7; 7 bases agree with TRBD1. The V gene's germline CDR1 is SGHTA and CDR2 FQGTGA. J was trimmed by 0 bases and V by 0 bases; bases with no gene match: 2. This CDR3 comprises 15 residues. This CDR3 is CASSLTGDSSYEQYF. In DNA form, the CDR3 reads TGTGCCAGCAGCTTAACTGGGGACAGCTCCTACGAGCAGTACTTC.

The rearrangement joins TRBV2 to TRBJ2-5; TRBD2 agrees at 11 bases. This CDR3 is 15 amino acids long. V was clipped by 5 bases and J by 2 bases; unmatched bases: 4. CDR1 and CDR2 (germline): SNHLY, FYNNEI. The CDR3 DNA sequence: TGTGCCAGCAGTCGACTAGCGGGGAGGCAAGAGACCCAGTACTTC. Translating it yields CASSRLAGRQETQYF.

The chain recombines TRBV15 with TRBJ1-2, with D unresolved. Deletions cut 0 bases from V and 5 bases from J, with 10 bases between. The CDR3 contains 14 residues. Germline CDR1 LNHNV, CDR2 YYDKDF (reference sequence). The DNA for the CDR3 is TGTGCCACCAGCAGAGAGCCAGGACTTTATGGCTACACCTTC. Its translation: CATSREPGLYGYTF.

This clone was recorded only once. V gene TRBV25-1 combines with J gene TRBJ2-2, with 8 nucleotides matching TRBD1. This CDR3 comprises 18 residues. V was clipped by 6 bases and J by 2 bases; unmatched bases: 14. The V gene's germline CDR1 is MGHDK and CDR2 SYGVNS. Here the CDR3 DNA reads TGTGCCAGCAGATTTGGGGCAGGGGGCGAGAAAAACACCGGGGAGCTGTTTTTT. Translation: CASRFGAGGEKNTGELFF.

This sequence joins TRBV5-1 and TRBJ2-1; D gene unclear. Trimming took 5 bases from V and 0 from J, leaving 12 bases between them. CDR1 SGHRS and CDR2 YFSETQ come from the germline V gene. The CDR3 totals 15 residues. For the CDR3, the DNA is TGCGCCAGCAGGTTCGACTCGAGCTCCTACAATGAGCAGTTCTTC. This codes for CASRFDSSSYNEQFF.

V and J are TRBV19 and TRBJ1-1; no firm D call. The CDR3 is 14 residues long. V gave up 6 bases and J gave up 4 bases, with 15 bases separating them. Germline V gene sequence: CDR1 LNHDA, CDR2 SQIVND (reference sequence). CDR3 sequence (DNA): TGTGCCAGTAGCCCGGAGGAGATTTCCACTGAAGCTTTCTTT. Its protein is CASSPEEISTEAFF.

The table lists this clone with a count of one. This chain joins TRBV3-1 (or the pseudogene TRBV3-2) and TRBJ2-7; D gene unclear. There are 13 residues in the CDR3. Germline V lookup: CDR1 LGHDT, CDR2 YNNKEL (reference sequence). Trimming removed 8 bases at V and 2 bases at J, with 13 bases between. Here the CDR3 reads CASGSPGAYEQYF. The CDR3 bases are TGTGCCAGCGGCAGCCCTGGGGCCTACGAGCAGTACTTC.

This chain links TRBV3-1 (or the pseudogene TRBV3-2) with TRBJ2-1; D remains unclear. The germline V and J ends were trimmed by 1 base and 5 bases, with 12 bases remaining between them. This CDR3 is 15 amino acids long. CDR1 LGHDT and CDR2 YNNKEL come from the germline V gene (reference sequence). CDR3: CASSQVYGDHNEQFF. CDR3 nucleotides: TGTGCCAGCAGCCAAGTATATGGGGATCACAATGAGCAGTTCTTC.

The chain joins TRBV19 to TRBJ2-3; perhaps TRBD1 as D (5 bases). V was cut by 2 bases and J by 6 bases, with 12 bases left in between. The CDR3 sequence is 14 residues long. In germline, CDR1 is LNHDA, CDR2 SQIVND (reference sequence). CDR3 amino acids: CASSIQGVADTQYF. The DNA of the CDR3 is TGTGCCAGTAGTATACAAGGGGTGGCGGATACGCAGTATTTT.

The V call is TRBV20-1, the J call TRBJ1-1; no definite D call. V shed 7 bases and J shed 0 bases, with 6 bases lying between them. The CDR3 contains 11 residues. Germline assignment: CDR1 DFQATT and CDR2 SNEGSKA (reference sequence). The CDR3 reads CSVSVNTEAFF. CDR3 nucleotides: TGCAGTGTTAGCGTGAACACTGAAGCTTTCTTT.

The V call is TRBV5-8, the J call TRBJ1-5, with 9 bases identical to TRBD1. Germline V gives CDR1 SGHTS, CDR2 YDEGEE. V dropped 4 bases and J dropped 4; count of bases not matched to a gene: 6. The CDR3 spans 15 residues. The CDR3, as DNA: TGTGCCAGCAGCGGAGGACAGGGGAGAAATCAGCCCCAGCATTTT. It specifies CASSGGQGRNQPQHF.

CDR3 coding DNA: TGTGCCAGCTATGTAGGAGCGGCAAACTCCTACGAGCAGTACTTC. This sequence encodes CASYVGAANSYEQYF. This chain connects TRBV2 to TRBJ2-7; a weak D match, TRBD2 (5 bases). The CDR3 covers 15 residues. Germline loops: CDR1 SNHLY, CDR2 FYNNEI. V lost 8 bases and J lost 0, with 17 bases in between. The whole variable domain, filled in from reference TRBV2 and TRBJ2-7, reads EPEVTQTPSHQVTQMGQEVILRCVPISNHLYFYWYRQILGQKVEFLVSFYNNEISEKSEIFDDQFSVERPDGSNFTLKIRSTKLEDSAMYFCASYVGAANSYEQYFGPGTRLTVT.

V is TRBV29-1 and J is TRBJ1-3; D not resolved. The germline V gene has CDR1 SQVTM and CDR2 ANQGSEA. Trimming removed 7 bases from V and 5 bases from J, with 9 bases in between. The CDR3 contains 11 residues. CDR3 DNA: TGCAGCGCGGGTAATAGAAACACCATATATTTT. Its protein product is CSAGNRNTIYF.

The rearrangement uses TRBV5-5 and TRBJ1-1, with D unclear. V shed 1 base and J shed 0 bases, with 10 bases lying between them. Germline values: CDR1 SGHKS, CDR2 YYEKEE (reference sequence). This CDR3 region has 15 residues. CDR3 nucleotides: TGTGCCAGCAGCTTGTTGAGCAAAATGAACACTGAAGCTTTCTTT. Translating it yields CASSLLSKMNTEAFF.

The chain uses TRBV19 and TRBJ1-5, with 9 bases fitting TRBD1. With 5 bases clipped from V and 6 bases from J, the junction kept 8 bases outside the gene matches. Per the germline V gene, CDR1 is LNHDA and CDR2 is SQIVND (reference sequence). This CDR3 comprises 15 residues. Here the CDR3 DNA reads TGTGCCAGTAGTGCTCAGACAGGGGGTGGTCAGCCCCAGCATTTT. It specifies CASSAQTGGGQPQHF.

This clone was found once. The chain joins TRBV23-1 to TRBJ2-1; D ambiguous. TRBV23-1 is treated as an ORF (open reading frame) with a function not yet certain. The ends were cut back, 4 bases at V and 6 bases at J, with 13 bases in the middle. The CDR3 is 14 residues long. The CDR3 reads CASSLSSRVNEQFF. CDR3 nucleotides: TGCGCCAGCAGTCTGTCGTCCCGGGTCAATGAGCAGTTCTTC.

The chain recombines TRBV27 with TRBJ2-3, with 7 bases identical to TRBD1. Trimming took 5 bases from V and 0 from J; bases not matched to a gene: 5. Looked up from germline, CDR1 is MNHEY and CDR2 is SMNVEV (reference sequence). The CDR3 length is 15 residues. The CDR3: CASSLQGRSTDTQYF. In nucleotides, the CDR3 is TGTGCCAGCAGTCTACAGGGGCGTAGCACAGATACGCAGTATTTT.

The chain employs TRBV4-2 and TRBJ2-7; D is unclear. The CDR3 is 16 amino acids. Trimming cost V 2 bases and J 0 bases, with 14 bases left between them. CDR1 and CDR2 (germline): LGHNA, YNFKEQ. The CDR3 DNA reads TGTGCCAGCAGCCAAAAGGTGGGCACGAGCTCCTACGAGCAGTACTTC. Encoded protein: CASSQKVGTSSYEQYF.

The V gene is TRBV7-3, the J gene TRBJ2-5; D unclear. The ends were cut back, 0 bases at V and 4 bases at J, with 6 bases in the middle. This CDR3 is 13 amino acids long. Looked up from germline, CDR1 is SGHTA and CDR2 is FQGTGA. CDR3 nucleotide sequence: TGTGCCAGCAGCTTAACGGGCCCAGAGACCCAGTACTTC. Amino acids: CASSLTGPETQYF.

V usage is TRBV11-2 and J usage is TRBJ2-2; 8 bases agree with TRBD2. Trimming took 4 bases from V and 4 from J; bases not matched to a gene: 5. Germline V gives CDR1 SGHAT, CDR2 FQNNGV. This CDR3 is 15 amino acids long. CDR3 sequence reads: CASSSGGRVTGELFF. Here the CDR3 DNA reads TGTGCCAGCAGCTCGGGGGGGCGTGTCACCGGGGAGCTGTTTTTT.